This T cell receptor (beta chain) came from a study of T cell repertoires in ileal Crohn's disease. On this clone: Its antigen is currently unknown.

Notes on the study in general: High-frequency clones were more common in sorted CD8 than CD4 cells. All patients with clonality above 26.8% had endoscopic recurrence.

Included were adult ileal or ileocolonic Crohn's patients indicated for ileocolonic resection. Generated by immunoSEQ multiplex PCR, the TCRdb table keeps only in-frame clones and is missing some. The table lists 11,000 to 15,000 clones, roughly 82% of them singletons. Sequenced: ileal tissue. This TCR was sampled from an adult with Crohn's disease.

The CDR3 is CASSTLTGYEQYF. The CDR3 nucleotides are TGTGCCAGTAGTACCCTTACCGGGTACGAGCAGTACTTC. This chain joins TRBV19 and TRBJ2-7; D gene ambiguous. Trimming took 4 bases from V and 4 from J, leaving 11 bases between them. Germline V gene data show CDR1 as LNHDA and CDR2 as SQIVND (reference sequence). The CDR3 sequence is 13 residues long.